The 13 T cell receptor beta chains given below trace back to one sample, sequenced in a study of vaccination and CD4 T cells after COVID-19 (dated by TCRdb to 2021 to 2024). The antigens these receptors bind are not known. Libraries were made using PCR. The sequencing machine was an Illumina iSeq 100. At the Johns Hopkins FTIC core, DNA from the cultured CD4+ T cells underwent TCR sequencing with the Oncomine TCR Beta short-read assay. TCRdb's own reprocessing of the public reads used fastp at Q25 and MiXCR and kept productive beta chains. Merged by CDR3 protein, the rows form single entries marked with the most common genes and DNA. This sample has about 14,000 distinct CDR3 sequences in its table, and approximately 33% of those were observed once. The ten largest make up 10% of the sample. This specimen's treatment or condition label, interpreted: roughly nine-day PBMC culture with coronavirus spike peptide pools or control peptides (ViraFEST assay).

Sequences were derived from CD4+ T cells from blood, cultured in vitro, sampled after SARS-CoV-2 vaccination. The receptors shown here come from a human donor who had recovered from COVID-19.

This clonotype was counted only a few times. V gene TRBV12-3 or TRBV12-4 combines with J gene TRBJ1-2; D is unclear. The CDR3 consists of 10 residues. Trimming shortened V by 9 bases and J by 5 bases, and 7 bases separated the two germline ends. This chain's CDR3 is CARWNYGYTF. The DNA for the CDR3 is TGTGCCAGGTGGAATTATGGCTACACCTTC.

The rearrangement links TRBV28 to TRBJ1-5; possibly TRBD1 for D (5 bases). Germline-derived CDR1 and CDR2 are MDHEN and SYDVKM. V was cut by 7 bases and J by 2 bases, with 15 bases left in between. This CDR3 comprises 15 residues. The DNA for the CDR3 is TGTGCCAGCATGATGACGGGGCGAGGCAATCAGCCCCAGCATTTT. This sequence encodes CASMMTGRGNQPQHF.

The J gene is TRBJ1-6, the V gene TRBV7-9, with D tentatively TRBD1 (5 bases). This CDR3 contains 15 residues. Trimming took off 0 bases at V and 10 bases at J, with 13 bases between the two ends. Germline CDR1 and CDR2: SEHNR and FQNEAQ (reference sequence). CDR3 protein: CASSLASGGGSPLHF. CDR3 bases: TGTGCCAGCAGCTTAGCATCGGGGGGGGGATCACCCCTCCACTTT.

This clonotype has more than one count but fewer than ten. The chain links TRBV20-1 to TRBJ1-2; 9 positions agree with TRBD1. The junction had 4 bases not matched to a gene; V was cut back by 2 bases and J by 6 bases. The CDR3 has 13 residues. Germline CDR1 and CDR2: DFQATT and SNEGSKA (reference sequence). CDR3 loop: CSARLHRGHGYTF. The CDR3, as DNA: TGCAGTGCTAGACTTCACAGGGGGCATGGCTACACCTTC.

The chain links TRBV18 to TRBJ1-2; no clear D gene. The CDR3 has 14 residues. The ends were cut back, 1 base at V and 6 bases at J, with 12 bases in the middle. The germline CDR1 and CDR2 sequences are KGHSH and LQKENI. The CDR3 loop reads CASSPRQEPDGYTF. In nucleotides, the CDR3 is TGTGCCAGCTCACCACGGCAGGAGCCCGATGGCTACACCTTC.

The rearrangement uses TRBV9 and TRBJ2-5, with D unclear. The germline V gene has CDR1 SGDLS and CDR2 YYNGEE. CDR3 length: 13 amino acids. V was pared by 0 bases and J by 1 base, with 4 bases between. CDR3 nucleotide sequence: TGTGCCAGCAGCGTAGGAGGCCAAGAGACCCAGTACTTC. This translates into CASSVGGQETQYF.

The chain recombines TRBV29-1 with TRBJ2-1; possibly TRBD1 or TRBD2 for D (5 bases each). This CDR3 spans 16 amino acids. Germline CDR1 reads SQVTM; CDR2 reads ANQGSEA. V was trimmed by 6 bases and J by 4 bases, leaving 22 bases between them. DNA for the CDR3: TGCAGCGTCGTGGGGGTCTGGATCATCAATTACAATGAGCAGTTCTTC. This codes for CSVVGVWIINYNEQFF.

This clonotype turned up a few times. V is TRBV19 and J is TRBJ2-1; D is undetermined. Germline CDR1 is LNHDA and CDR2 is SQIVND (reference sequence). CDR3 length: 12 residues. The V end lost 5 bases, the J end lost 4 bases, and 6 bases lay between the germline ends. CDR3 DNA: TGTGCCAGTAGTTTTGGTTACAATGAGCAGTTCTTC. Encoded protein: CASSFGYNEQFF.

This clonotype was counted between two and nine times. The rearrangement joins TRBV24-1 to TRBJ2-7, with 7 positions matching TRBD1. V lost 4 bases and J lost 0; bases outside the gene matches: 5. Germline CDR1 KGHDR, CDR2 SFDVKD. The length of the CDR3 is 15 residues. The DNA of the CDR3 is TGTGCCACCAGTGACCCCCGACAGGGCTCCTACGAGCAGTACTTC. It is translated as CATSDPRQGSYEQYF.

This clonotype came up a few times. The chain couples TRBV6-4 to TRBJ2-3; D possibly corresponds to TRBD2 (6 bases). The CDR3 loop spans 14 amino acids. The ends were cut back, 4 bases at V and 4 bases at J, with 12 bases in the middle. The germline CDR1 and CDR2 sequences are MRHNA and SNTAGT. The CDR3 loop is CASSARGSPDTQYF. In DNA form, the CDR3 reads TGTGCCAGCAGTGCTCGGGGGAGCCCAGATACGCAGTATTTT.

This clonotype was detected a few times. This rearrangement joins TRBV18 to TRBJ2-3; D ambiguous. The germline CDR1 and CDR2 sequences are KGHSH and LQKENI. Trimming pared 3 bases from V and 0 bases from J, leaving 1 base between. The CDR3 is 12 residues long. CDR3 coding DNA: TGTGCCAGCTCACCGAGCACAGATACGCAGTATTTT. Translating it yields CASSPSTDTQYF. Supplemented by reference TRBV18 and TRBJ2-3, the full variable domain reads NAGVMQNPRHLVRRRGQEARLRCSPMKGHSHVYWYRQLPEEGLKFMVYLQKENIIDESGMPKERFSAEFPKEGPSILRIQQVVRGDSAAYFCASSPSTDTQYFGPGTRLTVL.

The gene calls are TRBV15 and TRBJ1-2; D unclear. This CDR3 is 14 amino acids long. CDR1 is LNHNV and CDR2 is YYDKDF in the germline V gene (reference sequence). V lost 0 bases and J lost 6, with 11 bases in between. The CDR3 DNA reads TGTGCCACCAGCAGAGATTTCGGAAGTAATGGCTACACCTTC. Amino acids: CATSRDFGSNGYTF. The entire variable domain, with the rest obtained from reference TRBV15 and TRBJ1-2, is as follows: DAMVIQNPRYQVTQFGKPVTLSCSQTLNHNVMYWYQQKSSQAPKLLFHYYDKDFNNEADTPDNFQSRRPNTSFCFLDIRSPGLGDTAMYLCATSRDFGSNGYTFGSGTRLTVV.

This clonotype has more than one count but fewer than ten. The chain has TRBV29-1 and TRBJ1-1, with 9 bases identical to TRBD1. Per germline, CDR1 SQVTM and CDR2 ANQGSEA. The CDR3 contains 13 residues. The CDR3 DNA reads as TGCAGTGCACAGGGGGCCCCGAACACTGAAGCTTTCTTT. Translated, it gives CSAQGAPNTEAFF.